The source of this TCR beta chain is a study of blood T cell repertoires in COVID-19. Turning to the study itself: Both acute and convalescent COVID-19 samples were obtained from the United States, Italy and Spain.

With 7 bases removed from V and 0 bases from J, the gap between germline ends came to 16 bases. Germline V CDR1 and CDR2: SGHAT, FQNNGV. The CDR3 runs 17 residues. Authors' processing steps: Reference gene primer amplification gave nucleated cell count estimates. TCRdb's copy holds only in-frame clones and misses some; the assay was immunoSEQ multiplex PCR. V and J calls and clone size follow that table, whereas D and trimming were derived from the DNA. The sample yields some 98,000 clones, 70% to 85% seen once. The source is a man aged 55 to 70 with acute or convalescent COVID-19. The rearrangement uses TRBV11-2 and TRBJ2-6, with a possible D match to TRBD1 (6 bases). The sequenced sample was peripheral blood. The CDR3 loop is CASTRWTASSGANVLTF. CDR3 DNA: TGTGCCAGCACCCGATGGACAGCTAGCTCTGGGGCCAACGTCCTGACTTTC.